This T cell receptor (beta chain) was retrieved from a study of OX40 agonist ivuxolimab in advanced cancers. For the wider study: The costimulatory receptor OX40 (CD134) was targeted by ivuxolimab, a fully human IgG2 agonistic monoclonal antibody. Among the roughly 52 dose-escalation patients, about 19 had hepatocellular carcinoma, 15 or so melanoma, 9 renal cell carcinoma and 9 head and neck cancer. Prior anti-PD-1, anti-PD-L1 or anti-CTLA-4 therapy was permitted, and approximately 41% of dose-escalation patients had received checkpoint inhibitors. Intravenous ivuxolimab was administered to patients every 2 weeks at six dose levels: 0.01, 0.1, 0.3, 1.5, 3 and 10 mg/kg. Peripheral TCRbeta sequencing was intended to test whether TCR sequence diversity was altered and clonal T-cell expansion was caused by ivuxolimab. The dose-escalation cohort was about 83% male with a mean age of approximately 60 years, ranging from roughly 23 to 90. The paper describes the monotherapy dose-escalation part (N of about 47 patients) of the phase I trial of ivuxolimab. Partial responses occurred in three dose-escalation patients, of whom one had hepatocellular carcinoma and two had cutaneous melanoma. The full study reports these points: After ivuxolimab, more expanded clones were found on average in CD8+ T cells than in CD4+ T cells. Which antigens the clonally expanded peripheral T cells were specific for was not determined. Clonal expansion of both CD4+ and CD8+ blood T cells was observed from baseline to week 6 at doses 0.1 to 3.0 mg/kg. In the 0.1-3.0 mg/kg groups, partial responders had among the lowest normalized peripheral clonal expansion, particularly in CD8+ T cells. Low levels of normalized T-cell clonal expansion were also seen in some patients who did not respond.

As concerns this clone: The antigen it recognizes is unknown. No much larger clone is present one base from it, and per-base qualities are unavailable.

The CDR3, from cysteine to phenylalanine, totals 18 residues. The sequence is cut down to CDR3 DNA, 54 bases in frame from base 1. The trial excluded patients who had a history of autoimmune disease or were on systemic immunosuppression. In every dose cohort, peripheral blood was drawn for TCR sequencing at baseline, cycle 4 day 1, and cycle 7 day 1. The samples were drawn from a first-in-human, open-label, multicenter phase I dose-escalation trial of ivuxolimab. The trial enrolled adults with locally advanced or metastatic head and neck squamous cell, hepatocellular, melanoma or renal cell carcinoma. Before TCR sequencing, CD4+ T cells and CD8+ T cells from peripheral blood were sorted into separate populations. To sequence the TCRbeta CDR3 region, genomic DNA was isolated from the sorted cells. The immunoSEQ Assay was used for sequencing of TCRbeta CDR3 regions. TCRdb took over this immuneACCESS table, retaining in-frame rearrangements with V and J assigned. Such tables are incomplete; in checked studies, under half of the missing clones stem from an unresolved V gene, and the remainder is unexplained. The sample records over 45,000 clones, about four fifths of which are singletons. The ten largest account for about 1.9% of the sample.

The source of this sequence is an adult with an advanced solid tumor such as melanoma, head and neck, liver or kidney cancer. The chain was built from TRBV21-1 and TRBJ1-1; the D call of TRBD1 is as the table states it, not checked on the DNA. TRBV21-1 is recorded as a pseudogene. The sample here was CD4+ or CD8+ T cells sorted from blood, taken in a trial of the OX40 agonist ivuxolimab. The CDR3 region reads CASSIWTGGAFWATEAFF. The DNA is as follows: TGTGCCAGCAGCATCTGGACAGGGGGCGCCTTCTGGGCCACTGAAGCTTTCTTT.